This entry lists 14 T cell receptor beta chains sequenced from one sample in a study of healthy donors' naive CD4 and CD8 T cells. A linear amplification protocol produced the TCR libraries from 500 ng of total RNA. TCRdb re-analysed the reads in MiXCR, keeping a single row per CDR3 protein. Among about 180,000 distinct CDR3 sequences listed, about 70% were seen once. Sequenced sample: naive CD4+ and CD8+ T cells sorted from blood, pooled from several donors. All receptors come from a pool of human donors in good health; the sample pools cells from several healthy donors.

CDR3: CSVRTSGGLLKEQFF. The CDR3 DNA is TGCAGCGTCAGGACTAGCGGGGGCCTCCTTAAAGAGCAGTTCTTC. The rearrangement joins TRBV29-1 to TRBJ2-1; 13 nucleotides align to TRBD2. The CDR3 extends over 15 amino acids. Germline loops: CDR1 SQVTM, CDR2 ANQGSEA. After removal of 6 bases from V and 10 bases from J, the junction contained 12 bases not matched to a gene.

This clonotype was seen more than once but under ten times. The rearrangement links TRBV19 to TRBJ1-5, with D possibly TRBD1 on 6 matching bases. The CDR3 length is 16 residues. Germline CDR1 reads LNHDA; CDR2 reads SQIVND (reference sequence). V lost 5 bases and J lost 4, with 18 bases in between. Written as DNA, the CDR3 is TGTGCCAGTAGTTTCCGTCGACAGGATCCTAATCAGCCCCAGCATTTT. It encodes CASSFRRQDPNQPQHF.

This clonotype came up a few times. The V gene is TRBV6-5, the J gene TRBJ1-1; possibly TRBD1 for D (5 bases). CDR1 is MNHEY, CDR2 SVGAGI, per germline. Trimming took off 9 bases at V and 10 bases at J, with 18 bases between the two ends. CDR3 length: 12 amino acids. The CDR3 DNA reads as TGTGCCAGTTTCAAGGCAGGGTTCGGAGCTTTCTTT. As protein: CASFKAGFGAFF.

The CDR3 sequence is CSTGPMNTEAFF. The CDR3 DNA reads TGCAGCACGGGACCGATGAACACTGAAGCTTTCTTT. The chain joins TRBV29-1 to TRBJ1-1; D perhaps matches TRBD1 (5 bases). This CDR3 has 12 amino acids. V lost 8 bases, J lost 0 bases, and 10 bases lay in between. Looked up from germline, CDR1 is SQVTM and CDR2 is ANQGSEA. Supplemented by reference TRBV29-1 and TRBJ1-1, the full variable domain reads SAVISQKPSRDICQRGTSLTIQCQVDSQVTMMFWYRQQPGQSLTLIATANQGSEATYESGFVIDKFPISRPNLTFSTLTVSNMSPEDSSIYLCSTGPMNTEAFFGQGTRLTVV.

CDR3 in amino acids: CASSPSGVQETQYF. The CDR3 nucleotides read TGTGCCAGCTCACCCTCAGGGGTCCAAGAGACCCAGTACTTC. The chain has TRBV18 and TRBJ2-5, with D perhaps matching TRBD1 (6 bases). This CDR3 region has 14 residues. Deletions cut 3 bases from V and 1 base from J, with 9 bases between. Germline V gene sequence: CDR1 KGHSH, CDR2 LQKENI.

CDR3 sequence: CASSFDRGNSPLHF. The CDR3 region has the DNA TGTGCCAGCAGCTTCGACAGGGGCAATTCACCCCTCCACTTT. The V call is TRBV6-5, the J call TRBJ1-6; 8 nucleotides line up with TRBD1. CDR3 length: 14 amino acids. Trimming took 6 bases from V and 7 from J; bases not matched to a gene: 5. Germline CDR1 is MNHEY and CDR2 is SVGAGI.

The chain carries TRBV29-1 and TRBJ1-1; D not resolved. This CDR3 is built from 11 residues. Germline CDR1 reads SQVTM; CDR2 reads ANQGSEA. Between the trimmed V and J ends, which lost 2 bases and 6 bases, there was a span of 7 bases. The CDR3 DNA reads as TGCAGCGTTGAATTGTCAGCTGAAGCTTTCTTT. Translation gives CSVELSAEAFF.

This clonotype appeared a single time. The gene calls are TRBV5-5 and TRBJ2-6, with D possibly TRBD1 on 5 matching bases. Germline assignment: CDR1 SGHKS and CDR2 YYEKEE (reference sequence). The CDR3 has 16 residues. V lost 4 bases to trimming and J lost 1 base, with 12 bases between them. The chain's CDR3 is CASSAGHVSGANVLTF. The DNA of the CDR3 is TGTGCCAGCAGCGCCGGACATGTTTCTGGGGCCAACGTCCTGACTTTC.

The chain combines TRBV19 with TRBJ2-3; D gene unclear. The CDR3 covers 14 residues. Germline loops: CDR1 LNHDA, CDR2 SQIVND (reference sequence). V was clipped by 2 bases and J by 2 bases, with 8 bases between them. CDR3 in DNA: TGTGCCAGTAGTATATTACTTGACACAGATACGCAGTATTTT. This encodes CASSILLDTDTQYF.

The chain employs TRBV6-6 and TRBJ2-7; 11 bases align to TRBD2. The trim removed 5 bases at V and 0 bases at J, leaving 0 bases unmatched. The germline V gene has CDR1 MNHNY and CDR2 SVGAGI (reference sequence). This CDR3 comprises 14 residues. The CDR3 bases are TGTGCCAGCAGTCTAGCGGGAGGCTCCTACGAGCAGTACTTC. Amino acid sequence: CASSLAGGSYEQYF.

CDR3 bases: TGTGCCAGTAGCTTCCAGGGTAGCTCCTACAATGAGCAGTTCTTC. Translating gives CASSFQGSSYNEQFF. The chain employs TRBV19 and TRBJ2-1, with D maybe TRBD1 (5 bases). This CDR3 contains 15 residues. V was shortened by 6 bases and J by 0 bases, with 12 bases between the two germline ends. Germline-derived CDR1 and CDR2 are LNHDA and SQIVND (reference sequence).

The chain's CDR3 is CSVWTGVGYTF. In nucleotides, the CDR3 is TGCAGCGTATGGACAGGGGTCGGCTACACCTTC. The rearrangement uses TRBV29-1 and TRBJ1-2; TRBD1 matches at 9 bases. Germline CDR1 SQVTM, CDR2 ANQGSEA. V was pared by 6 bases and J by 8 bases, with 4 bases of the junction left unmatched. This CDR3 has 11 amino acids.

This chain links TRBV5-6 with TRBJ1-1; a weak D match, TRBD1 (5 bases). CDR3 length: 16 residues. V lost 0 bases and J 0 bases, leaving 12 bases between the germline ends. CDR1 is SGHDT and CDR2 is YYEEEE in the germline V gene. The CDR3 coding sequence is TGTGCCAGCAGCTTGGCCACAGGTAAAATGAACACTGAAGCTTTCTTT. Translating it yields CASSLATGKMNTEAFF.

This clonotype was counted between two and nine times. CDR3: CASSGGLGQPQHF. The CDR3 DNA sequence: TGTGCCAGCTCCGGGGGTCTCGGGCAGCCCCAGCATTTT. The genes are TRBV18 and TRBJ1-5; D is possibly TRBD1 (5 bases). The CDR3 covers 13 residues. CDR1 and CDR2 from the germline V gene are KGHSH and LQKENI. The V end lost 6 bases, the J end lost 7 bases, and 13 bases lay between the germline ends.